A selection of T cell receptor beta chains follows, all from one sample in a study of human T cells and chemical hapten exposure. TCRdb re-derived calls from the RACE reads in MiXCR, one entry per CDR3 protein. The data contain about 98,000 distinct CDR3 sequences, 11% of them seen just once; the ten biggest clones take up about 3%. The material sequenced was whole blood, taken in connection with sensitization to the hapten diphenylcyclopropenone (DPC). These receptors came from a woman aged 55-69 years with alopecia areata. Some clones in this sample may be carry-over from other donors' samples. Each CDR3 is given with its conserved first and last residue. The order of the fields is J gene, clone size, D gene, V gene, CDR3 DNA, CDR3 protein. D genes are given only for firm matches. Not all rows give a size; the values are once, few, many and, for expanded clones, a class.

J: TRBJ1-1
size: -
D: TRBD1
V: TRBV5-1
DNA: TGCGCCAGCAGCCAAGGGACAGGGGCTACTCGGAACACTGAAGCTTTCTTT
CDR3: CASSQGTGATRNTEAFF

J: TRBJ1-5
size: many
D: -
V: TRBV4-2
DNA: TGTGCCAGCAGCCCCTACAGGGATAGCAATCAGCCCCAGCATTTT
CDR3: CASSPYRDSNQPQHF

J: TRBJ1-6
size: many
D: TRBD1
V: TRBV6-6
DNA: TGTGCCAGCAATAGACAGGGAGGCAATAATTCACCCCTCCACTTT
CDR3: CASNRQGGNNSPLHF

J: TRBJ1-6
size: -
D: TRBD1
V: TRBV12-3/TRBV12-4
DNA: TGTGCCAGCAGTCGGGACCGGGACAGGCAAGGTTCACCCCTCCACTTT
CDR3: CASSRDRDRQGSPLHF

J: TRBJ2-1
size: few
D: -
V: TRBV10-3
DNA: TGTGCCATCAAGGACTACACTTCAGGGAACAATGAGCAGTTCTTC
CDR3: CAIKDYTSGNNEQFF

J: TRBJ2-7
size: -
D: TRBD1
V: TRBV6-1
DNA: TGTGCCAGCGAAAGGACAGGGTTGGGCGAGCAGTACTTC
CDR3: CASERTGLGEQYF

J: TRBJ2-1
size: many
D: -
V: TRBV7-3
DNA: TGTGCCAGCAGCTCCGAGGGACATGAGCAGTTCTTC
CDR3: CASSSEGHEQFF

J: TRBJ1-2
size: many
D: -
V: TRBV19
DNA: TGTGCCAGTAGTAATCAGGGAAGATTTGGCTATGGCTACACCTTC
CDR3: CASSNQGRFGYGYTF

J: TRBJ1-4
size: many
D: -
V: TRBV27
DNA: TGTGCCAGCAGTTTTTCGCCAAAAAATGAAAAACTGTTTTTT
CDR3: CASSFSPKNEKLFF

J: TRBJ1-2
size: many
D: TRBD1
V: TRBV27
DNA: TGTGCCAGCAGTTTGGGGACAGGATCTTATGGCTACACCTTC
CDR3: CASSLGTGSYGYTF

J: TRBJ2-1
size: medium-sized
D: -
V: TRBV7-8
DNA: TGTGCCAGCAGCTTAGTCCCGGGTGAGAATGCTGAGCAGTTCTTC
CDR3: CASSLVPGENAEQFF

J: TRBJ2-5
size: -
D: TRBD2
V: TRBV20-1
DNA: TGCAGTGCTAGGGACACTAGCGGGGGGGTTCAAGAGACCCAGTACTTC
CDR3: CSARDTSGGVQETQYF

J: TRBJ1-3
size: many
D: -
V: TRBV9
DNA: TGTGCCAGCAGCCCCCAGACTCGGGCTACGGGAAACACCATATATTTT
CDR3: CASSPQTRATGNTIYF

J: TRBJ1-6
size: few
D: -
V: TRBV12-3/TRBV12-4
DNA: TGTGCCAGCAGTTTACGAGGGGATTCACCCCTCCACTTT
CDR3: CASSLRGDSPLHF

J: TRBJ1-2
size: many
D: -
V: TRBV6-5
DNA: TGTGCCAGCAGTCCCCGACAGAACTATGGCTACACCTTC
CDR3: CASSPRQNYGYTF

J: TRBJ2-7
size: many
D: -
V: TRBV27
DNA: TGTGCCAGCAGTCCTGACTTTTCGCAGCTGAGCTCCTACGAGCAGTACTTC
CDR3: CASSPDFSQLSSYEQYF

J: TRBJ1-1
size: many
D: -
V: TRBV10-3
DNA: TGTGCCATCAATCAGGGGTTGAACACTGAAGCTTTCTTT
CDR3: CAINQGLNTEAFF

J: TRBJ1-4
size: few
D: -
V: TRBV6-6
DNA: TGTGCCAGCAGTTACTCCGGATTTAATGAAAAACTGTTTTTT
CDR3: CASSYSGFNEKLFF

J: TRBJ2-7
size: few
D: -
V: TRBV29-1
DNA: TGCAGCGCAGGGTTTCCCTACGAGCAGTACTTC
CDR3: CSAGFPYEQYF

J: TRBJ2-2
size: many
D: TRBD1
V: TRBV6-5
DNA: TGTGCCAGCAGTTACGCGGTGGGACAGGGCACCGGGGAGCTGTTTTTT
CDR3: CASSYAVGQGTGELFF

J: TRBJ1-4
size: many
D: -
V: TRBV5-1
DNA: TGCGCCAGCAGCTTGGACCCAAATGAAAAACTGTTTTTT
CDR3: CASSLDPNEKLFF

J: TRBJ2-3
size: many
D: -
V: TRBV5-1
DNA: TGCGCCAGCAGCTCCGGTACTTCTAGCACAGATACGCAGTATTTT
CDR3: CASSSGTSSTDTQYF